This T cell receptor (beta chain) was captured in a study of T cell changes during pregnancy in multiple sclerosis. This CDR3 is built from 14 residues. Germline lookup yields CDR1 MGHRA and CDR2 YSYEKL. V lost 5 bases and J lost 1, with 11 bases in between. Sequencing used immunoSEQ multiplex PCR; TCRdb keeps in-frame clones, though not all of them. In the table there are 75,000 to 95,000 clones, approximately 92% of which are singletons. The specimen was peripheral blood, collected after pregnancy. V gene TRBV4-1 combines with J gene TRBJ2-5; D may be TRBD2 (6 bases). The source is a female donor with multiple sclerosis, enrolled in a pregnancy study. In DNA form, the CDR3 reads TGCGCCAGCAGCACGGGGACTCTCCAAGAGACCCAGTACTTC. Translated: CASSTGTLQETQYF.